Sequencing of this TCR beta chain was carried out in a study of OX40 agonist ivuxolimab in advanced cancers. The overall study: Partial responses were achieved by three patients, of whom one had hepatocellular carcinoma and two had cutaneous melanoma.

Regarding the study as a whole: Relative to CD4+ cells, CD8+ T cells on average had more expanded clones.

Generated by immunoSEQ multiplex PCR, the TCRdb table keeps only in-frame clones and is missing some. The table records approximately 90,000 clones, 90% to 95% of them present only once. On this clone itself: No antigen is known for it.

The CDR3 extends over 16 amino acids. Germline CDR1 reads SGHTA; CDR2 reads FQGNSA. V gave up 4 bases and J gave up 0 bases, with 15 bases separating them. Sequencing used CD4+ or CD8+ T cells sorted from blood, obtained in a trial of the OX40 agonist ivuxolimab. The clonotype was recovered from an adult with an advanced solid tumor such as melanoma, head and neck, liver or kidney cancer. The V call is TRBV7-2, the J call TRBJ1-1; no reliable D call. The CDR3 bases are TGTGCCAGCAGCTCCCCGCAACTGATTATGAACACTGAAGCTTTCTTT. Translated, it gives CASSSPQLIMNTEAFF. Filled out from reference TRBV7-2 and TRBJ1-1, the complete variable domain reads GAGVSQSPSNKVTEKGKDVELRCDPISGHTALYWYRQSLGQGLEFLIYFQGNSAPDKSGLPSDRFSAERTGGSVSTLTIQRTQQEDSAVYLCASSSPQLIMNTEAFFGQGTRLTVV.